This T cell receptor (beta chain) derives from a study of Ad26.COV2.S vaccination and SARS-CoV-2 variants. Germline values: CDR1 MNHEY, CDR2 SMNVEV (reference sequence). The CDR3 spans 14 residues. V trimming: 6 bases; J trimming: 2 bases; junction bases outside the gene matches: 4. Treatment in this sample: 15 to 20 received Ad26.COV2.S at low or high dose, single or two shots; about five received placebo; per-sample allocation not given. Following the first vaccine or placebo injection, samples were taken on day 63. Clones were read by immunoSEQ multiplex PCR, and TCRdb kept only the in-frame ones, dropping some. The table includes over 400,000 clones, around 92% detected once.

This clonotype was sampled from a person between 18 and 60 years old who received the Ad26.COV2.S COVID-19 vaccine or a placebo. The input for sequencing was peripheral blood, taken in a trial of Ad26.COV2.S vaccine versus placebo. V usage is TRBV27 and J usage is TRBJ1-3, with TRBD1 matching 7 bases. The CDR3 DNA reads TGTGCCAGCAGGCTAACAGGGGCTGGAAACACCATATATTTT. Residues: CASRLTGAGNTIYF.